These 21 T cell receptor beta chains came from one sample sequenced in a study of blood T cell repertoires in COVID-19. Here immunoSEQ multiplex PCR was the method, and the copy in TCRdb shows in-frame clones only, minus some. The table records around 170,000 clones, over 90% of them present only once. The sample consisted of peripheral blood. The receptors were sampled from a man aged 50 to 60 with acute or convalescent COVID-19.

CDR3 amino acids: CASSPPASGIDTQYF. The CDR3 DNA reads TGTGCCAGCAGTCCTCCAGCTAGCGGGATAGATACGCAGTATTTT. The chain carries TRBV2 and TRBJ2-3; TRBD2 agrees at 9 bases. The V and J ends lost 5 bases and 5 bases, in that order; junction bases with no gene match: 8. In germline, CDR1 is SNHLY, CDR2 FYNNEI. This CDR3 region has 15 residues.

CDR3 sequence reads: CASSLALGQGGTGELFF. The CDR3 DNA reads TGTGCCAGCAGCTTAGCCCTTGGACAGGGCGGGACCGGGGAGCTGTTTTTT. This sequence joins TRBV7-9 and TRBJ2-2; 8 positions match TRBD1. V lost 0 bases to trimming and J lost 5 bases; unmatched junction nucleotides: 8. Germline values: CDR1 SEHNR, CDR2 FQNEAQ (reference sequence). This CDR3 is built from 17 residues. The full variable domain, rest sourced from reference TRBV7-9 and TRBJ2-2, is DTGVSQNPRHKITKRGQNVTFRCDPISEHNRLYWYRQTLGQGPEFLTYFQNEAQLEKSRLLSDRFSAERPKGSFSTLEIQRTEQGDSAMYLCASSLALGQGGTGELFFGEGSRLTVL.

CDR3 DNA sequence: TGTGCCAGCAGCCAAGATAGCGGGCCTGAAAAACTGTTTTTT. Encoded protein: CASSQDSGPEKLFF. The rearrangement joins TRBV3-1 (or the pseudogene TRBV3-2) to TRBJ1-4; D is unresolved. The CDR3 contains 14 residues. Germline CDR1 LGHDT, CDR2 YNNKEL (reference sequence). Deletions cut 0 bases from V and 7 bases from J, with 9 bases between.

The chain is built from TRBV3-1 (or the pseudogene TRBV3-2) and TRBJ2-1; 8 bases are shared with TRBD2. With V trimmed by 3 bases and J by 1 base, 2 bases remained unmatched. CDR1 and CDR2 from the germline V gene are LGHDT and YNNKEL (reference sequence). The CDR3 is 15 amino acids. The CDR3 bases are TGTGCCAGCAGCCAGCGGGAGGCATCCTACAATGAGCAGTTCTTC. Translation gives CASSQREASYNEQFF.

This clone has just one count. This chain connects TRBV3-1 (or the pseudogene TRBV3-2) to TRBJ2-7; D unresolved. Trimming cost V 4 bases and J 2 bases, with 6 bases left between them. The CDR3 is 12 amino acids. Per the germline V gene, CDR1 is LGHDT and CDR2 is YNNKEL (reference sequence). This CDR3 reads CASSRAAYEQYF. Written as DNA, the CDR3 is TGTGCCAGCAGCCGGGCCGCCTACGAGCAGTACTTC.

The chain combines TRBV9 with TRBJ2-3, with 11 bases matching TRBD2. J lost 8 bases, V lost 4 bases, and 12 bases had no gene match. The length of the CDR3 is 16 residues. CDR1 and CDR2 from the germline V gene are SGDLS and YYNGEE. The CDR3 is CASSQTSGTPGRTQYF. The CDR3 DNA is TGTGCCAGCAGCCAGACTAGCGGGACACCTGGACGTACGCAGTATTTT.

Here the CDR3 DNA reads TGCGCCAGCAGTCAATCGCTAGAGGACAGGGTTGTTACTGAAGCTTTCTTT. Protein: CASSQSLEDRVVTEAFF. V is TRBV23-1 and J is TRBJ1-1; TRBD1 agrees at 8 bases. TRBV23-1 is marked as an open reading frame, function uncertain. The CDR3 has 17 residues. V gave up 0 bases and J gave up 5 bases; unmatched junction bases: 11.

This chain joins TRBV18 and TRBJ1-4; possible D gene TRBD1, 5 bases. The CDR3 is made up of 15 amino acids. Trimming removed 0 bases at V and 7 bases at J, with 12 bases between. The germline CDR1 and CDR2 sequences are KGHSH and LQKENI. The CDR3 coding sequence is TGTGCCAGCTCACCACCGAGCAGGGCGGTTGAAAAACTGTTTTTT. Its translation is CASSPPSRAVEKLFF.

The rearrangement links TRBV5-8 to TRBJ2-3, with 9 bases lining up with TRBD1. Germline CDR1 reads SGHTS; CDR2 reads YDEGEE. This CDR3 spans 14 amino acids. V was pared by 3 bases and J by 5 bases, with 4 bases of the junction left unmatched. CDR3 protein: CASSWGQGGDTQYF. CDR3 bases: TGTGCCAGCAGCTGGGGACAGGGAGGAGATACGCAGTATTTT.

The sample holds one count of this clone. The CDR3 loop reads CASGDGQGDQETQYF. CDR3 coding DNA: TGTGCCAGCGGGGACGGACAGGGGGACCAAGAGACCCAGTACTTC. The chain is built from TRBV6-5 and TRBJ2-5; TRBD1 matches at 10 bases. The V segment lost 8 bases and the J segment 0 bases; nucleotides outside the gene matches: 6. This CDR3 comprises 15 residues. Germline V CDR1 and CDR2: MNHEY, SVGAGI.

There are a few counts of this clone. The same CDR3 can be traced to other DNA sequences in this sample. V gene TRBV19 combines with J gene TRBJ1-5, with 11 bases that match TRBD1. There are 14 residues in the CDR3. After removal of 5 bases from V and 4 bases from J, the junction contained 1 base not matched to a gene. Germline assignment: CDR1 LNHDA and CDR2 SQIVND (reference sequence). The CDR3 protein is CASSGTGGNQPQHF. In DNA form, the CDR3 reads TGTGCCAGTAGTGGGACAGGGGGGAATCAGCCCCAGCATTTT.

J is TRBJ1-1 and V is TRBV5-8, with TRBD1 matching over 8 bases. Germline CDR1 SGHTS, CDR2 YDEGEE. The CDR3 covers 15 residues. J was trimmed by 1 base and V by 4 bases; bases with no gene match: 6. The CDR3: CASSRGTGRNTEAFF. The CDR3 nucleotides read TGTGCCAGCAGCAGAGGGACAGGACGGAACACTGAAGCTTTCTTT.

The gene calls are TRBV6-2 or TRBV6-3 and TRBJ1-4; 10 bases fit TRBD1. The junction had 10 bases not matched to a gene; V was cut back by 4 bases and J by 8 bases. The CDR3 contains 16 residues. Germline V gene sequence: CDR1 MNHEY, CDR2 SVGEGT. The CDR3 sequence: CASSSGTGAWAEKLFF. CDR3 sequence (DNA): TGTGCCAGCAGTTCCGGGACAGGGGCCTGGGCGGAAAAACTGTTTTTT.

This clone was picked up one time. CDR3 sequence (DNA): TGCGCCAGCAGCTTGGAGACAGGATACGAGCAGTACGTC. Its translation is CASSLETGYEQYV. This chain joins TRBV5-1 and TRBJ2-7; the D gene is possibly TRBD1 (6 bases). The ends were cut back, 0 bases at V and 4 bases at J, with 8 bases in the middle. CDR3 length equals 13 residues. Germline CDR1 SGHRS, CDR2 YFSETQ.

The rearrangement joins TRBV27 to TRBJ1-1; D may be TRBD1 (5 bases). Trimming took off 4 bases at V and 0 bases at J, with 18 bases between the two ends. Per germline, CDR1 MNHEY and CDR2 SMNVEV (reference sequence). The CDR3 loop spans 17 amino acids. The CDR3 DNA reads as TGTGCCAGCAGTTCTACCCGGGACTCCTTAATGAACACTGAAGCTTTCTTT. This gives the protein CASSSTRDSLMNTEAFF.

The V gene is TRBV30, the J gene TRBJ1-2; D uncertain. The germline V gene encodes CDR1 GTSNPN and CDR2 SVGIG (reference sequence). V gave up 0 bases and J gave up 5 bases, with 4 bases separating them. The CDR3 runs to 11 residues. CDR3 loop: CAWSVQYGYTF. CDR3 bases: TGTGCCTGGAGTGTACAATATGGCTACACCTTC.

This clone has only one observation. The chain joins TRBV7-2 to TRBJ2-1; TRBD1 aligns across 8 bases. The CDR3 is 17 amino acids. Losses at the gene ends were 8 bases for V and 4 bases for J; bases not matched to a gene: 16. Germline V gene data show CDR1 as SGHTA and CDR2 as FQGNSA. The CDR3 is CASLSLGGQGTYNEQFF. In DNA form, the CDR3 reads TGTGCCAGCCTCTCCCTGGGCGGACAGGGAACTTACAATGAGCAGTTCTTC.

In the case of this clone: This specimen includes other DNA sequences encoding the same CDR3. The chain couples TRBV6-5 to TRBJ1-4; 8 bases fit TRBD1. CDR1 and CDR2 from the germline V gene are MNHEY and SVGAGI. There are 15 residues in the CDR3. V shed 0 bases and J 5 bases; nucleotides not matched to a gene: 2. Here the CDR3 DNA reads TGTGCCAGCAGTTACTCCGGGACAGGCAATGAAAAACTGTTTTTT. This sequence encodes CASSYSGTGNEKLFF.

The chain joins TRBV6-6 to TRBJ2-1, with 13 bases identical to TRBD2. The trim removed 6 bases at V and 8 bases at J, leaving 7 bases unmatched. The CDR3 contains 15 residues. From germline, CDR1 is MNHNY and CDR2 SVGAGI (reference sequence). In DNA form, the CDR3 reads TGTGCCAGCAGCTCCACTAGCGGGAGGGGCGATGAGCAGTTCTTC. This gives the protein CASSSTSGRGDEQFF.

The rearrangement joins TRBV7-3 to TRBJ2-2; a possible D gene is TRBD2 (6 bases). From germline, CDR1 is SGHTA and CDR2 FQGTGA. The CDR3 consists of 16 residues. The V end lost 1 base, the J end lost 6 bases, and 15 bases lay between the germline ends. The CDR3 DNA is TGTGCCAGCAGCTTAAGGGAGGCGGCGTTGGCCGGGGAGCTGTTTTTT. It codes for CASSLREAALAGELFF.

This rearrangement joins TRBV28 to TRBJ2-6; 8 bases map to TRBD1. The CDR3 runs 16 residues. CDR1 is MDHEN and CDR2 is SYDVKM in the germline V gene. Germline trimming cut 6 bases from V and 4 bases from J; bases unmatched to any gene: 8. CDR3 in amino acids: CASSGQGSPGANVLTF. DNA of the CDR3: TGTGCCAGCAGCGGACAGGGATCTCCCGGGGCCAACGTCCTGACTTTC.